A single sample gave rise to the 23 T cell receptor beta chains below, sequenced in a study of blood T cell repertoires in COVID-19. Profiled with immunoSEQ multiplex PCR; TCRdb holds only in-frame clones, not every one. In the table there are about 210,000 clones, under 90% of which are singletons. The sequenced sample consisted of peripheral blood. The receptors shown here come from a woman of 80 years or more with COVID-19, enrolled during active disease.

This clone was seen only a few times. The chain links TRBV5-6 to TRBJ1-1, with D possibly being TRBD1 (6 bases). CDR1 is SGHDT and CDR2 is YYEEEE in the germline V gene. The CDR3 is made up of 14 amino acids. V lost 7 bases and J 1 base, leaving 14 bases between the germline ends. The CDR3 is CASWGGGQNTEAFF. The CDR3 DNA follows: TGTGCCAGCTGGGGCGGGGGGCAGAACACTGAAGCTTTCTTT.

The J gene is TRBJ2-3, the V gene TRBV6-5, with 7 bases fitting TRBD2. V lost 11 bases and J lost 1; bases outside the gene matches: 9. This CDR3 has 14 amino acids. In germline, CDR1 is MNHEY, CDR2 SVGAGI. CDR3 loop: CAVRRGWGTDTQYF. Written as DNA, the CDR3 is TGTGCCGTCAGGCGGGGGTGGGGCACAGATACGCAGTATTTT.

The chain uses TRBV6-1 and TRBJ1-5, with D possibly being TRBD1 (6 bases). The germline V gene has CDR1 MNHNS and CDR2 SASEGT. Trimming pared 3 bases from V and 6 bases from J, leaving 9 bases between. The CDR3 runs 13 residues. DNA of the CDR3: TGTGCCAGCAGTGATCAGGGGCGTCAGCCCCAGCATTTT. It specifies CASSDQGRQPQHF.

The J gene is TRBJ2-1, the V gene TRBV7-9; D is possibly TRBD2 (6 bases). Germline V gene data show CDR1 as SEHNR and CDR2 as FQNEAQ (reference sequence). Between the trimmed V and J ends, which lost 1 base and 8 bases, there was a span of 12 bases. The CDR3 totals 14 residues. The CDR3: CASSLGGGIDEQFF. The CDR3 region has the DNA TGTGCCAGCAGCTTAGGGGGCGGGATAGATGAGCAGTTCTTC.

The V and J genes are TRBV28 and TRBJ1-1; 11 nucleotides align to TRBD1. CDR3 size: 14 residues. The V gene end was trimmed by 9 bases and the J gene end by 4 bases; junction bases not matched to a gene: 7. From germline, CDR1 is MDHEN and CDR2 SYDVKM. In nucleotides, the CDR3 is TGTGCCAGTAGGACAGGGGGCCAGGTCACTGAAGCTTTCTTT. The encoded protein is CASRTGGQVTEAFF.

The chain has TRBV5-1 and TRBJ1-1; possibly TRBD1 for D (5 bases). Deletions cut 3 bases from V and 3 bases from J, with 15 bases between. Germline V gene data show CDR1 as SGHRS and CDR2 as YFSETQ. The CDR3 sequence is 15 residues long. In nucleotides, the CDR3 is TGCGCCAGCAGCTCCAAAATAGGGGTAGACACTGAAGCTTTCTTT. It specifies CASSSKIGVDTEAFF.

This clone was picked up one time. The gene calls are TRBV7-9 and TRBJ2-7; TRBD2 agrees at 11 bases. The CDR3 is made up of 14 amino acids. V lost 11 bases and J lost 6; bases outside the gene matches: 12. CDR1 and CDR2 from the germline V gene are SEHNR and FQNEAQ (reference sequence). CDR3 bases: TGTGCCGTCCCAGCGGGACTAGCGGTAAGCGAGCAGTACTTC. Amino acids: CAVPAGLAVSEQYF.

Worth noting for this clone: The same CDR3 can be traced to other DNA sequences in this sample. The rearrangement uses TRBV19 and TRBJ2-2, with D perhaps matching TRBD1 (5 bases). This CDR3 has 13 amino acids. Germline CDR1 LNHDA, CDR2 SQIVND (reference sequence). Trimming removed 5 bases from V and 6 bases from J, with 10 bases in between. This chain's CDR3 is CASSFRVAGELFF. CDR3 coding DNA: TGTGCCAGTAGTTTCAGGGTCGCCGGGGAGCTGTTTTTT.

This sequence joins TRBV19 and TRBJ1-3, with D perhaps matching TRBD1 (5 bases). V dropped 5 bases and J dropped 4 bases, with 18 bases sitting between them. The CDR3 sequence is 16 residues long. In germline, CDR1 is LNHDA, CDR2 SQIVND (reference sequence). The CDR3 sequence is CASSASGGAQGNTIYF. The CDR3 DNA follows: TGTGCCAGTAGTGCCTCCGGAGGGGCCCAGGGAAACACCATATATTTT.

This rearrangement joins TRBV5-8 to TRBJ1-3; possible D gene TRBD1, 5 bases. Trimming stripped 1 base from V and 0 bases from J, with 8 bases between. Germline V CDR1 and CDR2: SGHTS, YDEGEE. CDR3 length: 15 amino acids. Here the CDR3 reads CASSLWGSSGNTIYF. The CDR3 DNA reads TGTGCCAGCAGCTTGTGGGGCAGCTCTGGAAACACCATATATTTT.

CDR3 nucleotides: TGTGCCAGCAGCCAGACGGGGACAACTAATGAAAAACTGTTTTTT. It specifies CASSQTGTTNEKLFF. The chain carries TRBV3-1 (or the pseudogene TRBV3-2) and TRBJ1-4; D ambiguous. Trimming left V 3 bases short and J 0 bases short, with 8 bases between. Germline loops: CDR1 LGHDT, CDR2 YNNKEL (reference sequence). The CDR3 is 15 amino acids.

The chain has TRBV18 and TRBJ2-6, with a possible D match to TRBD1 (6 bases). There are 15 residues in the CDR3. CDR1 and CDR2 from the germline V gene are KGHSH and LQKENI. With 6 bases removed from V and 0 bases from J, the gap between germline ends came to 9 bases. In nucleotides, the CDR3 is TGTGCCAGCTCCACAGGGAGCTCTGGGGCCAACGTCCTGACTTTC. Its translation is CASSTGSSGANVLTF.

This chain's CDR3 is CASSDHAGAGGPQHF. For the CDR3, the DNA is TGTGCCAGCAGTGACCATGCGGGGGCCGGCGGGCCCCAGCATTTT. This sequence joins TRBV6-4 and TRBJ1-5, with D possibly TRBD1 on 6 matching bases. Trimming took off 2 bases at V and 9 bases at J, with 17 bases between the two ends. Germline V gene sequence: CDR1 MRHNA, CDR2 SNTAGT. The CDR3 spans 15 residues.

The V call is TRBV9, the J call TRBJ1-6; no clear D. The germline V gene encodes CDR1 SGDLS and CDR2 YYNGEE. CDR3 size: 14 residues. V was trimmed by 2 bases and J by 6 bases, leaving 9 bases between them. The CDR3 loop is CASSVTSINSPLHF. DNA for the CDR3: TGTGCCAGCAGCGTTACTTCGATTAATTCACCCCTCCACTTT. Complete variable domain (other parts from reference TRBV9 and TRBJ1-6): DSGVTQTPKHLITATGQRVTLRCSPRSGDLSVYWYQQSLDQGLQFLIQYYNGEERAKGNILERFSAQQFPDLHSELNLSSLELGDSALYFCASSVTSINSPLHFGNGTRLTVT.

For the CDR3, the DNA is TGTGCCAGTACCTCGTCTAGGGGGGGGAACATTCAGTACTTC. Encoded protein: CASTSSRGGNIQYF. The chain combines TRBV19 with TRBJ2-4, with TRBD2 as a possible D gene (7 bases). The CDR3 runs 14 residues. Germline loops: CDR1 LNHDA, CDR2 SQIVND (reference sequence). Trimming took 7 bases from V and 7 from J, leaving 17 bases between them.

This chain's CDR3 is CASSPNPALGSNTQYF. In nucleotides, the CDR3 is TGTGCCAGCAGCCCGAATCCAGCTCTAGGTTCGAATACGCAGTATTTT. This chain connects TRBV5-4 to TRBJ2-3; D uncertain. Trimming removed 4 bases from V and 7 bases from J, with 22 bases in between. CDR1 and CDR2 from the germline V gene are SGHNT and YYREEE (reference sequence). The CDR3 sequence is 16 residues long.

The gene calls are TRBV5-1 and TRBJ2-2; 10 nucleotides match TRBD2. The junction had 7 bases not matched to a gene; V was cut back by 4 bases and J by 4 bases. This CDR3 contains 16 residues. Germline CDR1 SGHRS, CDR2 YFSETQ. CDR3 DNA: TGCGCCAGCAGCAGTAGCGGGGGGCCACCCACCGGGGAGCTGTTTTTT. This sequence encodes CASSSSGGPPTGELFF.

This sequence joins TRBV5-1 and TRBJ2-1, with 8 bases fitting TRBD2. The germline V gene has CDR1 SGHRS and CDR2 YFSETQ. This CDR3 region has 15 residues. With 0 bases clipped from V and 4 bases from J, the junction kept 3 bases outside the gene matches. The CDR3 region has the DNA TGCGCCAGCAGCTTGGACGGGGGGGAGTACAATGAGCAGTTCTTC. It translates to CASSLDGGEYNEQFF.

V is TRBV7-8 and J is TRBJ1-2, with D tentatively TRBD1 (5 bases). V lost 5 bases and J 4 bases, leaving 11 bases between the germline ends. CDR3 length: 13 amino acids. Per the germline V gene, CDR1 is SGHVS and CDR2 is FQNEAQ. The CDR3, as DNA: TGTGCCAGCAGCCCCGGCGGGGGCTATGGCTACACCTTC. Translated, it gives CASSPGGGYGYTF. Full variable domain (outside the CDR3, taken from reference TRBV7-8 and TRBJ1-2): GAGVSQSPRYKVAKRGQDVALRCDPISGHVSLFWYQQALGQGPEFLTYFQNEAQLDKSGLPSDRFFAERPEGSVSTLKIQRTQQEDSAVYLCASSPGGGYGYTFGSGTRLTVV.

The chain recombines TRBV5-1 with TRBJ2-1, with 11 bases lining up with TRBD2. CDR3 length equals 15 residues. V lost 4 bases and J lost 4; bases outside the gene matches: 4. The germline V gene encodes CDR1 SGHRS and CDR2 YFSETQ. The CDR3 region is CASSTGTSGYNEQFF. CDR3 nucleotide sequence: TGCGCCAGCAGCACCGGGACTAGCGGTTACAATGAGCAGTTCTTC. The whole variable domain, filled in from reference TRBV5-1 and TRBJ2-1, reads KAGVTQTPRYLIKTRGQQVTLSCSPISGHRSVSWYQQTPGQGLQFLFEYFSETQRNKGNFPGRFSGRQFSNSRSEMNVSTLELGDSALYLCASSTGTSGYNEQFFGPGTRLTVL.

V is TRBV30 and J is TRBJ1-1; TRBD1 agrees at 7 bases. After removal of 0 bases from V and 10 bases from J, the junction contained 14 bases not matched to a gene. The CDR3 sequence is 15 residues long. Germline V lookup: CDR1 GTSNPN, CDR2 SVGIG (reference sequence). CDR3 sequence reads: CAWSVDGTAREGAFF. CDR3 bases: TGTGCCTGGAGTGTCGATGGGACAGCCCGTGAGGGAGCTTTCTTT.

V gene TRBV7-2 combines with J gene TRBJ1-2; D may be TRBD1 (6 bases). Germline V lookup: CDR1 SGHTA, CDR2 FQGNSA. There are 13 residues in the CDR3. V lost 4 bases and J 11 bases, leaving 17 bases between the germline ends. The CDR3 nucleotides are TGTGCCAGCAGCTCCATTTCGGTCAGGGGATACACCTTC. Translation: CASSSISVRGYTF.

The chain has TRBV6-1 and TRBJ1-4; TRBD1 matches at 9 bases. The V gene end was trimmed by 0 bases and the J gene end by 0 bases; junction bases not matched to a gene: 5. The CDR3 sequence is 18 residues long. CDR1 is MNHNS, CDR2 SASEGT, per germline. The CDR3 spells CASSEAPGQGATNEKLFF. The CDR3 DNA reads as TGTGCCAGCAGTGAAGCCCCGGGACAGGGTGCAACTAATGAAAAACTGTTTTTT.